The rows below give T cell receptor beta chains drawn from one sample of a study of T cell repertoires in cytomegalovirus infection. The antigens of these receptors remain unknown. TCRdb fed the reads into MiXCR, producing one record per CDR3 protein. The sample includes around 900,000 distinct CDR3 sequences, about a third of them seen just once. The material sequenced was cultured CD8+ T cells from PBMCs, taken from culture after CMV antigen stimulation. Receptor source: a human donor in good health (CMV status not recorded). Some clones in this sample may be carry-over from other donors' samples. CDR3s include the opening cysteine and the closing phenylalanine or tryptophan. The D gene is left open where the match is weak. Size is omitted from some rows. Given values are once, few, many or a class for expanded clones.

abundance	d_gene	j_gene	v_gene	CDR3nt	CDR3aa
-	-	TRBJ2-2	TRBV11-1	TGTGCCAGCAGCCCCCTAAAGGGCCTTAACACCGGGGAGCTGTTTTTT	CASSPLKGLNTGELFF
few	TRBD1	TRBJ1-5	TRBV28	TGTGCCAGCACCCCGGGACAGCCATATAGCAATCAGCCCCAGCATTTT	CASTPGQPYSNQPQHF
few	TRBD2	TRBJ2-3	TRBV4-2	TGTGCCAGCAGCCAAGGACTAGCGGGGGGGCCTAGCACAGATACGCAGTATTTT	CASSQGLAGGPSTDTQYF
few	-	TRBJ2-3	TRBV9	TGTGCCAGCAGCGGGGGACGGATCGCCACAGATACGCAGTATTTT	CASSGGRIATDTQYF
-	-	TRBJ2-7	TRBV7-6	TGTGCCAGCAGCTCCGGACAGCGAAACTCCTACGAGCAGTACTTC	CASSSGQRNSYEQYF
-	TRBD2	TRBJ2-1	TRBV20-1	TGCAGTGCTAGAGATTCGACTAGCGGGGGCATCTACAATGAGCAGTTCTTC	CSARDSTSGGIYNEQFF
once	-	TRBJ1-1	TRBV7-2	TGTGTCAGCAGCTTAGGGAGCGGGAAAACTGAAGCTTTCTTT	CVSSLGSGKTEAFF
few	TRBD1	TRBJ1-2	TRBV15	TGTGCCACCAGACCCACAGGGGGCCTTGGCTACACCTTC	CATRPTGGLGYTF
-	TRBD1	TRBJ1-2	TRBV6-2/TRBV6-3	TGTGCCAGCAGTTACCCGGACAGGATGTATGGCTACACCTTC	CASSYPDRMYGYTF
-	-	TRBJ2-2	TRBV24-1	TGTGCCACCAGTCCCCTGCAGGGCCCGGGGACCGGGGAGCTGTTTTTT	CATSPLQGPGTGELFF
few	-	TRBJ2-1	TRBV19	TGTGCCAGTACCACGACACAACTCAATGAGCAGTTCTTC	CASTTTQLNEQFF
few	-	TRBJ2-5	TRBV7-9	TGTGCCAGCAGCTCCCTCGGAGGGCCCTCGGACCAAGAGACCCAGTACTTC	CASSSLGGPSDQETQYF
few	TRBD1	TRBJ1-5	TRBV6-1	TGTGCCAGCAGACGCGACAGGGGCGACAATCAGCCCCAGCATTTT	CASRRDRGDNQPQHF
few	-	TRBJ1-2	TRBV4-1	TGCGCCAGCAGCCTAAATATAAGGGAACAGGATGGCTACACCTTC	CASSLNIREQDGYTF
-	-	TRBJ2-1	TRBV5-5	TGTGCCAGCAGCTTGGCCAATCCGGACTACAATGAGCAGTTCTTC	CASSLANPDYNEQFF
many	-	TRBJ2-5	TRBV7-9	TGTGCCAGCAGCCCGGACACACTGAAAACTAAAGAGACCCAGTACTTC	CASSPDTLKTKETQYF
-	TRBD1	TRBJ2-4	TRBV11-1	TGTGCCAGCAGCGTGGGATCGACAGGGCGAAACATTCAGTACTTC	CASSVGSTGRNIQYF
few	-	TRBJ2-7	TRBV27	TGTGCCAGCAGTTTACGACTACCCTACGAGCAGTACTTC	CASSLRLPYEQYF
few	-	TRBJ2-3	TRBV4-3	TGCGCCAGCAGCCAGCCGGGCCTCCCAGCTACGCAGTATTTT	CASSQPGLPATQYF
-	-	TRBJ1-2	TRBV9	TGTGCCAGCAGCGTAGAAGTATTGGTGACTAACTATGGCTACACCTTC	CASSVEVLVTNYGYTF
-	TRBD1	TRBJ2-3	TRBV7-9	TGTGCCAGCAGCGTGTCCAGGGGGCATGGCACAGATACGCAGTATTTT	CASSVSRGHGTDTQYF
-	TRBD1	TRBJ2-3	TRBV9	TGTGCCAGCAGCTTCCCAGGGGGCCGAAGGACAGATACGCAGTATTTT	CASSFPGGRRTDTQYF
-	-	TRBJ2-3	TRBV9	TGTGCCAGCAGCGTACACAGTAGCACAGATACGCAGTATTTT	CASSVHSSTDTQYF
few	-	TRBJ1-1	TRBV19	TGTGCCAGTAAATTGCGGACAATGGCGAGAGCCGACACTGAAGCTTTCTTT	CASKLRTMARADTEAFF
-	-	TRBJ1-6	TRBV3-1	TGTGCCAGCAGCCAGGAGATTTCGGGTTCACCCCTCCACTTT	CASSQEISGSPLHF
-	-	TRBJ1-1	TRBV5-4	TGTGCCAGCAGCTTCCGATCAGGTGAAGCTTTCTTT	CASSFRSGEAFF
many	TRBD1	TRBJ1-4	TRBV7-8	TGTGCCAGCAGCTTTACGACAGGGGTAGGGGAAAAACTGTTTTTT	CASSFTTGVGEKLFF
-	-	TRBJ2-3	TRBV10-3	TGTGCCGTTTGGGATAGCACAGATACGCAGTATTTT	CAVWDSTDTQYF
-	TRBD1	TRBJ1-6	TRBV20-1	TGCAGTGCTAGAGGGGACAGGGGGCTTAGAGGGAATAATTCACCCCTCCACTTT	CSARGDRGLRGNNSPLHF
-	-	TRBJ2-5	TRBV27	TGTGCCAGCAGGAGGGGGGTAGAGACCCAGTACTTC	CASRRGVETQYF
-	TRBD1	TRBJ2-1	TRBV7-9	TGTGCCAGCATACAGACAGGGGAATACAATGAGCAGTTCTTC	CASIQTGEYNEQFF
-	-	TRBJ2-1	TRBV7-6	TGTGCCAGCAGCTTAGTAGGGGGTCAGCTTCTTCATGAGCAGTTCTTC	CASSLVGGQLLHEQFF
few	TRBD2	TRBJ2-1	TRBV5-5	TGTGCCAGCAGCTTGGTAGTAGCGGGGGGGCTCGGCCGCAATGAGCAGTTCTTC	CASSLVVAGGLGRNEQFF
-	TRBD1	TRBJ1-1	TRBV7-4	TGTGCCAGCAGCTTGGGACAGGGGGGAACGAACACTGAAGCTTTCTTT	CASSLGQGGTNTEAFF
-	TRBD2	TRBJ2-1	TRBV19	TGTGCCAGTAGTTCTCGGACTAGCGGGAGCTCCTACAATGAGCAGTTCTTC	CASSSRTSGSSYNEQFF
-	-	TRBJ2-3	TRBV12-5	TGTGCTAGTTGTCTCCCGGGGGCGGTAGATACGCAGTATTTT	CASCLPGAVDTQYF
-	-	TRBJ2-7	TRBV20-1	TGCAGTGCTAGAGGTGACGGATTCTACGAGCAGTACTTC	CSARGDGFYEQYF
few	-	TRBJ2-1	TRBV28	TGTGCCAGCACTATGAGCTCCTACAATGAGCAGTTCTTC	CASTMSSYNEQFF
-	-	TRBJ2-1	TRBV6-5	TGTGCCAGCACTAGAAGCAATGAGCAGTTCTTC	CASTRSNEQFF
once	-	TRBJ1-2	TRBV4-1	TGCGCCAGCAGTGCGGAGGGTGGCTACACCTTC	CASSAEGGYTF
few	-	TRBJ2-1	TRBV25-1	TGTGCCAGCAGTCAGGGACAGCAGTTCTTC	CASSQGQQFF
many	-	TRBJ1-4	TRBV7-8	TGTGCCAGCAGCCCTGTGCCAGGGTTTGGGGAGGAAAAACTGTTTTTT	CASSPVPGFGEEKLFF
-	-	TRBJ2-1	TRBV7-8	TGTGCCAGCAGCTTAGGGGGGGGCTACAACAATGAGCAGTTCTTC	CASSLGGGYNNEQFF
few	-	TRBJ2-2	TRBV27	TGTGCCAGCAGTTGGGGTAGCGAAGGCGGGGAGCTGTTTTTT	CASSWGSEGGELFF
-	TRBD1	TRBJ2-7	TRBV7-9	TGTGCCAGCAGCTCCCCGGGGACAGAATCCTACGAGCAGTACTTC	CASSSPGTESYEQYF
-	-	TRBJ1-1	TRBV5-6	TGTGCCAGCAGCCCTGGACCTTTGGGGAAAGCTTTCTTT	CASSPGPLGKAFF
-	-	TRBJ2-3	TRBV6-5	TGTGCCAGCAGTACAGTCTTAAGCACAGATACGCAGTATTTT	CASSTVLSTDTQYF
-	TRBD2	TRBJ2-3	TRBV4-3	TGCGCCAGCAGCCGTTCCGCGGGGGTTAGCACAGATACGCAGTATTTT	CASSRSAGVSTDTQYF
many	TRBD2	TRBJ2-1	TRBV7-3	TGTGCCAGCAGCTTGCGTTTCACGGGGGGACTGTACAATGAGCAGTTCTTC	CASSLRFTGGLYNEQFF
-	TRBD1	TRBJ2-2	TRBV2	TGTGCCAGCGCAGGGGGCACCAACACCGGGGAGCTGTTTTTT	CASAGGTNTGELFF
-	-	TRBJ2-3	TRBV6-2/TRBV6-3	TGTGCCAGCAGCCAACGGGGAACAGGGAGGACGCAGTATTTT	CASSQRGTGRTQYF
many	TRBD2	TRBJ2-5	TRBV7-8	TGTGCCAGCAGCCCAGCTAGCGGGGGAGAGTCCCAAGAGACCCAGTACTTC	CASSPASGGESQETQYF
-	-	TRBJ1-1	TRBV5-6	TGTGCCAGCAGCTCCGACAGGCCTGAAGCTTTCTTT	CASSSDRPEAFF
many	-	TRBJ1-1	TRBV6-1	TGTGCCAGCAGTCACGTGAACACTGAAGCTTTCTTT	CASSHVNTEAFF
-	-	TRBJ1-5	TRBV19	TGTGCCGGAAAGAACAGGGAACAGCCCCAGCATTTT	CAGKNREQPQHF
-	-	TRBJ1-5	TRBV7-9	TGTGCCAGCAGCTTAGGTAGAATGGGCCCCCAGCATTTT	CASSLGRMGPQHF
-	TRBD1	TRBJ1-5	TRBV2	TGTGCCAGCAGTGACTCCGGACAGGCCATAGGGCCCCAGCATTTT	CASSDSGQAIGPQHF
-	TRBD1	TRBJ2-7	TRBV10-3	TGTGCCATCAGCGCAACAGGGGGCGGATTGTACGAGCAGTACTTC	CAISATGGGLYEQYF